Presented here are 20 T cell receptor beta chains from one specimen sequenced in a study of control samples from healthy donors and cancer patients (dated by TCRdb to the early 2020s). Library generation was performed with the immunoSEQ multiplex PCR assay. Held by TCRdb, this immuneACCESS table contains in-frame sequences only and omits some clones. Under half of the omission traces to an unresolved V gene where checked; the cause of the rest is unknown. The sample includes 140,000 to 150,000 clones, with about nine tenths observed a single time. The ten largest clones represent over 4% of the sample. Sequencing was carried out using blood. The receptors derive from a man aged 25-40 years in good health.

This clone was seen once. This chain uses TRBV3-1 (or the pseudogene TRBV3-2) with TRBJ1-2; the match to TRBD1 covers 7 bases. The CDR3 extends over 14 amino acids. Germline V lookup: CDR1 LGHDT, CDR2 YNNKEL (reference sequence). After removal of 0 bases from V and 8 bases from J, the junction contained 6 bases not matched to a gene. CDR3 in amino acids: CASSQDLRGGGYTF. The CDR3 DNA is TGTGCCAGCAGCCAAGATCTCAGGGGGGGCGGCTACACCTTC.

This clone showed up just once. The chain is built from TRBV27 and TRBJ2-2; perhaps TRBD2 as D (9 bases). Deletions cut 10 bases from V and 4 bases from J, with 25 bases between. This CDR3 is 17 amino acids long. Germline CDR1 MNHEY, CDR2 SMNVEV (reference sequence). This CDR3 reads CATAGGTGYFGTGELFF. The CDR3 DNA sequence: TGTGCCACCGCGGGGGGGACAGGCTATTTTGGCACCGGGGAGCTGTTTTTT.

This clone was seen just once. The chain's CDR3 is CASSQDGRDNYGYTF. As DNA, the CDR3 is TGTGCCAGCAGCCAAGACGGCAGGGACAACTATGGCTACACCTTC. This chain links TRBV4-2 with TRBJ1-2, with a tentative D call TRBD1 (5 bases). Per germline, CDR1 LGHNA and CDR2 YNFKEQ. The CDR3 totals 15 residues. Between the trimmed V and J ends, which lost 0 bases and 2 bases, there was a span of 10 bases.

This clone was picked up one time. The rearrangement uses TRBV6-1 and TRBJ1-1; the D is unclear. Germline CDR1 is MNHNS and CDR2 is SASEGT. There are 12 residues in the CDR3. The V end lost 1 base, the J end lost 11 bases, and 11 bases lay between the germline ends. This chain's CDR3 is CASSEGGERAFF. As DNA, the CDR3 is TGTGCCAGCAGTGAAGGAGGAGAGAGGGCTTTCTTT.

The V gene is TRBV11-3, the J gene TRBJ2-7, with TRBD2 identical over 7 bases. The germline V gene encodes CDR1 SGHNT and CDR2 YENEEA. J was trimmed by 9 bases and V by 5 bases; bases with no gene match: 4. The CDR3 consists of 11 residues. CDR3: CASSLTGGQYF. In DNA, the CDR3 is TGTGCCAGCAGCCTAACGGGGGGGCAGTACTTC. Based on the CDR3 plus reference TRBV11-3 and TRBJ2-7, the full variable domain is EAGVVQSPRYKIIEKKQPVAFWCNPISGHNTLYWYLQNLGQGPELLIRYENEEAVDDSQLPKDRFSAERLKGVDSTLKIQPAELGDSAVYLCASSLTGGQYFGPGTRLTVT.

The genes are TRBV7-2 and TRBJ1-4; D is perhaps TRBD1 (5 bases). This CDR3 has 16 residues. V was shortened by 1 base and J by 8 bases, with 17 bases between the two germline ends. CDR1 SGHTA and CDR2 FQGNSA come from the germline V gene. The CDR3 protein is CASSLGVRGFGEKLFF. Here the CDR3 DNA reads TGTGCCAGCAGCTTAGGTGTTCGGGGGTTTGGAGAAAAACTGTTTTTT.

The chain couples TRBV27 to TRBJ2-7; no firm D call. Trimming shortened V by 2 bases and J by 1 base, and 9 bases separated the two germline ends. This CDR3 is 14 amino acids long. Germline V lookup: CDR1 MNHEY, CDR2 SMNVEV (reference sequence). Here the CDR3 reads CASSLMVTSYEQYF. In nucleotides, the CDR3 is TGTGCCAGCAGTTTAATGGTTACTTCCTACGAGCAGTACTTC.

V and J are TRBV2 and TRBJ1-1, with D unresolved. The length of the CDR3 is 9 residues. V was clipped by 7 bases and J by 5 bases, with 2 bases between them. The germline CDR1 and CDR2 sequences are SNHLY and FYNNEI. CDR3 residues: CASTTEAFF. CDR3 DNA: TGTGCCAGCACAACTGAAGCTTTCTTT.

The J gene is TRBJ2-3, the V gene TRBV2; 7 bases align to TRBD1. The length of the CDR3 is 16 residues. The ends lost 7 bases at V and 2 bases at J; junction bases unmatched: 12. CDR1 SNHLY and CDR2 FYNNEI come from the germline V gene. The CDR3 coding sequence is TGTGCCAGCACCCTTGGGGACAGTCTCTACACAGATACGCAGTATTTT. Protein sequence: CASTLGDSLYTDTQYF.

The genes are TRBV19 and TRBJ1-5; D possibly corresponds to TRBD1 (5 bases). V was trimmed by 3 bases and J by 6 bases, leaving 15 bases between them. Germline-derived CDR1 and CDR2 are LNHDA and SQIVND (reference sequence). This CDR3 is built from 15 residues. DNA for the CDR3: TGTGCCAGTAGTATGACGCGCTACCAGGGTCAGCCCCAGCATTTT. Its protein product is CASSMTRYQGQPQHF.

This chain uses TRBV2 with TRBJ1-3, with D perhaps matching TRBD1 (5 bases). This CDR3 comprises 15 residues. Germline V CDR1 and CDR2: SNHLY, FYNNEI. V lost 6 bases, J lost 0 bases, and 12 bases lay in between. CDR3 in DNA: TGTGCCAGCAGGGACACCCACAGCTCTGGAAACACCATATATTTT. Translating it yields CASRDTHSSGNTIYF.

V gene TRBV7-8 combines with J gene TRBJ2-5; no firm D call. Germline CDR1 is SGHVS and CDR2 is FQNEAQ. Trimming removed 5 bases at V and 2 bases at J, with 3 bases between. This CDR3 region has 11 residues. CDR3 DNA sequence: TGTGCCAGCAGCCAACAAGAGACCCAGTACTTC. Amino acids: CASSQQETQYF.

The chain has TRBV27 and TRBJ1-1; the D is unclear. The ends were cut back, 4 bases at V and 8 bases at J, with 14 bases in the middle. Germline V gene data show CDR1 as MNHEY and CDR2 as SMNVEV (reference sequence). This CDR3 has 13 residues. CDR3 sequence reads: CASSYGELMEAFF. The DNA for the CDR3 is TGTGCCAGCAGTTACGGGGAACTCATGGAAGCTTTCTTT.

This rearrangement joins TRBV10-1 to TRBJ2-6; D remains unclear. V was clipped by 3 bases and J by 3 bases, with 12 bases between them. Germline V gene data show CDR1 as WNHNN and CDR2 as SYGVQD (reference sequence). The CDR3 contains 16 residues. The CDR3 nucleotides read TGCGCCAGCAGTGATGACCGCTCAGGTGGGGCCAACGTCCTGACTTTC. Amino acid sequence: CASSDDRSGGANVLTF.

The CDR3 DNA sequence: TGCGCCAGCAGCCAAGATGTAACCCGGGGACAGTGGGTAGATACGCAGTATTTT. This encodes CASSQDVTRGQWVDTQYF. The chain employs TRBV4-3 and TRBJ2-3, with 7 bases aligning to TRBD1. The junction had 14 bases not matched to a gene; V was cut back by 0 bases and J by 5 bases. The CDR3 loop spans 18 amino acids. CDR1 is LGHNA, CDR2 YSLEER, per germline.

This chain uses TRBV18 with TRBJ1-2, with 7 bases identical to TRBD1. J lost 2 bases, V lost 6 bases, and 6 bases had no gene match. The CDR3 has 14 residues. Per germline, CDR1 KGHSH and CDR2 LQKENI. CDR3: CASSPAGQNYGYTF. The DNA of the CDR3 is TGTGCCAGCTCCCCGGCGGGACAGAACTATGGCTACACCTTC. The complete variable domain, with remaining parts taken from reference TRBV18 and TRBJ1-2, reads NAGVMQNPRHLVRRRGQEARLRCSPMKGHSHVYWYRQLPEEGLKFMVYLQKENIIDESGMPKERFSAEFPKEGPSILRIQQVVRGDSAAYFCASSPAGQNYGYTFGSGTRLTVV.

The V gene is TRBV24-1, the J gene TRBJ1-4; D gene ambiguous. Germline CDR1 KGHDR, CDR2 SFDVKD. The V and J ends lost 11 bases and 5 bases respectively, with 14 bases between them. The CDR3 has 13 residues. The CDR3 region is CAIQDRDNEKLFF. The CDR3 coding sequence is TGTGCCATCCAAGACCGCGACAATGAAAAACTGTTTTTT.

This chain joins TRBV6-2 or TRBV6-3 and TRBJ1-1; no firm D call. The CDR3 has 15 residues. Trimming removed 0 bases at V and 3 bases at J, with 11 bases between. Germline-derived CDR1 and CDR2 are MNHEY and SVGEGT. CDR3 in DNA: TGTGCCAGCAGTTACTCCCACCCGGGGTACACTGAAGCTTTCTTT. This gives the protein CASSYSHPGYTEAFF.

Regarding this clone: Compared with germline, one end of the junction differs, possibly owing to a read error. The chain recombines TRBV4-1 with TRBJ2-7; TRBD1 is a possible D gene (6 bases). Germline lookup yields CDR1 MGHRA and CDR2 YSYEKL. The length of the CDR3 is 18 residues. CDR3 sequence: CASGQRIFEQGSSYEQYF. CDR3 nucleotide sequence: TGCGCCAGCGGCCAAAGAATATTTGAACAGGGATCCTCCTACGAGCAGTACTTC.

The rearrangement uses TRBV9 and TRBJ2-5, with D possibly matching TRBD2 (5 bases). V lost 0 bases, J lost 4 bases, and 10 bases lay in between. Germline V gene data show CDR1 as SGDLS and CDR2 as YYNGEE. This CDR3 is 14 amino acids long. CDR3 DNA sequence: TGTGCCAGCAGCGTAGGAGGGTCGTTAGAGACCCAGTACTTC. It specifies CASSVGGSLETQYF. Together with reference TRBV9 and TRBJ2-5, the CDR3 gives the full variable domain: DSGVTQTPKHLITATGQRVTLRCSPRSGDLSVYWYQQSLDQGLQFLIQYYNGEERAKGNILERFSAQQFPDLHSELNLSSLELGDSALYFCASSVGGSLETQYFGPGTRLLVL.